These 5 T cell receptor beta chains came from one sample sequenced in a study of blood T cells in healthy people across ages. The use of a sample-barcoded 5' primer and a J-beta primer mix characterized a second PCR of about 6 to 12 cycles. Each CDR3 protein is one row after TCRdb ran MiXCR on the 5' RACE reads. The sample yields roughly 570,000 distinct CDR3 sequences, approximately 27% seen once. Sample: blood. The receptors stem from a woman in her seventies in good health.

There are many counts of this clonotype. The rearrangement links TRBV5-1 to TRBJ2-7; D not certain. The CDR3 has 13 residues. Germline V gene lookup returns CDR1 SGHRS and CDR2 YFSETQ. V shed 0 bases and J shed 2 bases, with 6 bases lying between them. CDR3 DNA sequence: TGCGCCAGCAGCTTGGGCAGCACCTACGAGCAGTACTTC. It translates to CASSLGSTYEQYF.

This clonotype was detected a few times. The chain joins TRBV9 to TRBJ2-3, with D perhaps given as TRBD1 or TRBD2 (6 bases each). The V end was cut by 4 bases, the J end by 2 bases, with 20 bases between. The CDR3 extends over 17 amino acids. Germline V gives CDR1 SGDLS, CDR2 YYNGEE. DNA of the CDR3: TGTGCCAGCAGCTCCCTCGGGGGCTCAACCCTCACAGATACGCAGTATTTT. It yields the protein CASSSLGGSTLTDTQYF.

This chain links TRBV7-2 with TRBJ1-2; no definite D call. The CDR3 runs to 12 residues. V lost 5 bases and J 4 bases, leaving 8 bases between the germline ends. Germline loops: CDR1 SGHTA, CDR2 FQGNSA. The CDR3 bases are TGTGCCAGCAGCCCGGAGGTCTATGGCTACACCTTC. Translated: CASSPEVYGYTF.

V is TRBV9 and J is TRBJ2-5, with 10 bases matching TRBD2. Germline V gene data show CDR1 as SGDLS and CDR2 as YYNGEE. This CDR3 is 17 amino acids long. Losses at the gene ends were 0 bases for V and 2 bases for J; bases not matched to a gene: 7. CDR3 loop: CASSVAAGGRGQETQYF. The CDR3, as DNA: TGTGCCAGCAGCGTAGCAGCGGGGGGGCGGGGTCAAGAGACCCAGTACTTC.

This clonotype is a singleton in its sample. The CDR3 DNA sequence: TGTGCCAGCAGCCCCTTTTTAGGGGAGACCCAGTACTTC. Translation gives CASSPFLGETQYF. The chain carries TRBV7-2 and TRBJ2-5; D not certain. CDR3 length equals 13 residues. Per germline, CDR1 SGHTA and CDR2 FQGNSA. Between the trimmed V and J ends, which lost 5 bases and 5 bases, there was a span of 12 bases.